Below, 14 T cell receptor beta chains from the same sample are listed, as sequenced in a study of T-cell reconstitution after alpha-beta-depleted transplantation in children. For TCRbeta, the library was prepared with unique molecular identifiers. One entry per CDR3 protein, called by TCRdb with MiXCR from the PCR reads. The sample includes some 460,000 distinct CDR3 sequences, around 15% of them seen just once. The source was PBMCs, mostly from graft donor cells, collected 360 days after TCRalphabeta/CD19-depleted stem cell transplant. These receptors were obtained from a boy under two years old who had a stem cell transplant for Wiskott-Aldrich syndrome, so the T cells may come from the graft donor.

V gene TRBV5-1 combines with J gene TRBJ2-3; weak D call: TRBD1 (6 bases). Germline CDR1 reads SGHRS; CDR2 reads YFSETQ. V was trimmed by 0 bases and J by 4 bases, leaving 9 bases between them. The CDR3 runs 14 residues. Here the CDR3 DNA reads TGCGCCAGCAGCTTGGCTGGACAGCCAGATACGCAGTATTTT. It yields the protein CASSLAGQPDTQYF.

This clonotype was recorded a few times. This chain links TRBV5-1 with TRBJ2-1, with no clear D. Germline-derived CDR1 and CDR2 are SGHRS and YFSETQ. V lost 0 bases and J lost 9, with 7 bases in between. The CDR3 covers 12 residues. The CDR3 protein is CASSLEGIEQFF. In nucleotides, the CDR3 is TGCGCCAGCAGCTTGGAAGGGATTGAGCAGTTCTTC.

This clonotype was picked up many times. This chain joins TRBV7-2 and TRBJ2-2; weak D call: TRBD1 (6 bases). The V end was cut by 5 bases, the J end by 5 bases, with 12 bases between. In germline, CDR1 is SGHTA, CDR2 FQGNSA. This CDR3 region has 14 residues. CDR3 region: CASSRRGGTGELFF. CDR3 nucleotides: TGTGCCAGCAGCAGAAGAGGGGGTACCGGGGAGCTGTTTTTT.

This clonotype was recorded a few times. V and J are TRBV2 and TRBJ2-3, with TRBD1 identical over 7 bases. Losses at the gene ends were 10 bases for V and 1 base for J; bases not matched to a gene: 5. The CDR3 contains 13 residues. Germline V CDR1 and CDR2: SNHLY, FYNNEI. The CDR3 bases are TGTGCCACCCACGGACAGGGCACAGATACGCAGTATTTT. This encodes CATHGQGTDTQYF.

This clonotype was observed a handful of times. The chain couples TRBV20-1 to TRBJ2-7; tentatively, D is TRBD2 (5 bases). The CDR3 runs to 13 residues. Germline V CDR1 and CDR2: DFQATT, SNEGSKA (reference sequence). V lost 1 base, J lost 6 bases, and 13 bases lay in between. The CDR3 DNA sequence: TGCAGTGCTAGAGTCCCACCAGGAGGCGAGCAGTACTTC. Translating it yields CSARVPPGGEQYF.

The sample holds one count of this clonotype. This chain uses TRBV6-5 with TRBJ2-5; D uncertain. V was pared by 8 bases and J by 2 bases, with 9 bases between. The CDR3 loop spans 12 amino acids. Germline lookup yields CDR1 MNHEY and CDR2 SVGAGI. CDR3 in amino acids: CASGGPQETQYF. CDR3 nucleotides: TGTGCCAGCGGTGGGCCGCAAGAGACCCAGTACTTC.

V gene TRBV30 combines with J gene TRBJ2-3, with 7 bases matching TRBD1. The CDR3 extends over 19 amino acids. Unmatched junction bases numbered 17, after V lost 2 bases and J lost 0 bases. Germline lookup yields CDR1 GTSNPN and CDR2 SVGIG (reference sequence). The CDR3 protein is CAWSRGQSKVSSSTDTQYF. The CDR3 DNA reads TGTGCCTGGAGTAGGGGACAGTCCAAAGTTTCCTCTAGCACAGATACGCAGTATTTT.

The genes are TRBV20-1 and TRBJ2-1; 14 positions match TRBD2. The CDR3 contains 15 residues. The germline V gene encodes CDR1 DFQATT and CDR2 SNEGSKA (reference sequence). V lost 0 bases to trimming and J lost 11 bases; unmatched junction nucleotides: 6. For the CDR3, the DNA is TGCAGTGCTAGAGATCTACGACTAGCGGGAGGGAAGCAGTTCTTC. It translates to CSARDLRLAGGKQFF.

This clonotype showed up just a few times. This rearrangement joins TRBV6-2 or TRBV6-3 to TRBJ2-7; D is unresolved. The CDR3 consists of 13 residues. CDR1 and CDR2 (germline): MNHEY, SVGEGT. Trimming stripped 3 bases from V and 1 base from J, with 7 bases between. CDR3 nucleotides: TGTGCCAGCAGTTATAAAGATTCCTACGAGCAGTACTTC. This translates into CASSYKDSYEQYF.

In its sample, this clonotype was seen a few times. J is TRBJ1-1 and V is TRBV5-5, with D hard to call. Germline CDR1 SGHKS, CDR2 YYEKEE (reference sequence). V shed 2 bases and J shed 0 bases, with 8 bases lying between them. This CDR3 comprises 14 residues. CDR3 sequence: CASSLQLVNTEAFF. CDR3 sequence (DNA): TGTGCCAGCAGCTTACAGTTAGTGAACACTGAAGCTTTCTTT.

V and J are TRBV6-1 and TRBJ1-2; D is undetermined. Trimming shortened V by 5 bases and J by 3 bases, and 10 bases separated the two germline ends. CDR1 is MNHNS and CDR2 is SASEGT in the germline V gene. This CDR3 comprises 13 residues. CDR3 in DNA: TGTGCCAGCAGTAGGAAGGAGGACTATGGCTACACCTTC. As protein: CASSRKEDYGYTF.

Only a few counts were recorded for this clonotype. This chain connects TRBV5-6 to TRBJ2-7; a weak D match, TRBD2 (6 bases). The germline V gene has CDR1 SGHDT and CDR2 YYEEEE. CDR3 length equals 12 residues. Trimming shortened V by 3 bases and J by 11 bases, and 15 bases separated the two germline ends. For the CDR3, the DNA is TGTGCCAGCAGCTCCCCCGGGAGTCGGAAGTACTTC. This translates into CASSSPGSRKYF.

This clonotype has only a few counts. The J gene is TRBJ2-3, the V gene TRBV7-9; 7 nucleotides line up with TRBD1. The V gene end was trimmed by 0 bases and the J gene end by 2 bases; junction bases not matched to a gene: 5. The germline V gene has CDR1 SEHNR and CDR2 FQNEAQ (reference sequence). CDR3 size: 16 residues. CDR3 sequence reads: CASSLAKGQHTDTQYF. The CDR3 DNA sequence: TGTGCCAGCAGCTTAGCGAAGGGACAGCACACAGATACGCAGTATTTT. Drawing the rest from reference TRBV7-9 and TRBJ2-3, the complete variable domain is DTGVSQNPRHKITKRGQNVTFRCDPISEHNRLYWYRQTLGQGPEFLTYFQNEAQLEKSRLLSDRFSAERPKGSFSTLEIQRTEQGDSAMYLCASSLAKGQHTDTQYFGPGTRLTVL.

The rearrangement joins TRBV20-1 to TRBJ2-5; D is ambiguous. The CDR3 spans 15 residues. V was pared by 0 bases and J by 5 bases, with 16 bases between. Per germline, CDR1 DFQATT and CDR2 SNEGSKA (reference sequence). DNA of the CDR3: TGCAGTGCTAGAGATGTGGGCTCTTGGGCGGAGACCCAGTACTTC. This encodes CSARDVGSWAETQYF.